Listed here are 29 T cell receptor beta chains from one sample, sequenced in a study of vaccination effects on CD4 cells after COVID-19. Produced via immunoSEQ multiplex PCR; TCRdb's table is partial and in-frame only. Of tens of thousands of clones listed, roughly 80% are singletons. After roughly 11 days in culture, the CD4+ T cells were isolated. Their antigens remain unidentified. The sequencing used CD4+ T cells from PBMCs cultured without peptide, collected before COVID-19 vaccination. The receptors stem from a human donor who received a COVID-19 vaccine.

The gene calls are TRBV7-2 and TRBJ1-2; maybe TRBD1 (5 bases). Germline V gene lookup returns CDR1 SGHTA and CDR2 FQGNSA. V was shortened by 5 bases and J by 5 bases, with 18 bases between the two germline ends. This CDR3 contains 15 residues. CDR3 sequence: CASSPPGGGRYGYTF. The CDR3 bases are TGTGCCAGCAGCCCCCCTGGGGGGGGAAGGTATGGCTACACCTTC.

This clone turned up a few times. This sequence joins TRBV18 and TRBJ1-2; D is possibly TRBD1 (5 bases). The V end was cut by 3 bases, the J end by 7 bases, with 15 bases between. Looked up from germline, CDR1 is KGHSH and CDR2 is LQKENI. The CDR3 extends over 14 amino acids. The CDR3 loop is CASSPATGGSGYTF. The CDR3 DNA sequence: TGTGCCAGCTCACCGGCGACTGGGGGAAGTGGCTACACCTTC.

The genes are TRBV30 and TRBJ2-2, with 8 bases identical to TRBD1. There are 16 residues in the CDR3. Germline trimming cut 1 base from V and 1 base from J; bases unmatched to any gene: 5. Germline V lookup: CDR1 GTSNPN, CDR2 SVGIG (reference sequence). The CDR3 here is CAWSADRGGNTGELFF. The DNA for the CDR3 is TGTGCCTGGAGTGCCGACAGGGGAGGGAACACCGGGGAGCTGTTTTTT.

The chain links TRBV24-1 to TRBJ1-2, with TRBD1 as a possible D gene (5 bases). Germline V gene lookup returns CDR1 KGHDR and CDR2 SFDVKD. V lost 4 bases and J lost 7, with 15 bases in between. CDR3 length: 14 amino acids. CDR3 loop: CATSDQGEEGGYTF. The CDR3 DNA follows: TGTGCCACCAGTGACCAGGGAGAGGAAGGTGGCTACACCTTC.

The chain is built from TRBV5-1 and TRBJ1-1, with D perhaps TRBD1 (5 bases). The CDR3 runs to 14 residues. V was cut by 4 bases and J by 0 bases, with 10 bases left in between. CDR1 is SGHRS and CDR2 is YFSETQ in the germline V gene. In DNA, the CDR3 is TGCGCCAGCAGCAGAGACAGTTTGAACACTGAAGCTTTCTTT. Residues: CASSRDSLNTEAFF.

This clone has only one observation. The V and J genes are TRBV7-3 and TRBJ2-2; D gene unclear. Germline lookup yields CDR1 SGHTA and CDR2 FQGTGA. The CDR3 covers 15 residues. Deletions cut 1 base from V and 1 base from J, with 7 bases between. The CDR3 DNA sequence: TGTGCCAGCAGCTTAAACGACGGGAACACCGGGGAGCTGTTTTTT. Translating gives CASSLNDGNTGELFF.

The V and J genes are TRBV19 and TRBJ2-1, with TRBD1 matching 9 bases. The CDR3 contains 13 residues. The junction had 7 bases not matched to a gene; V was cut back by 2 bases and J by 14 bases. In germline, CDR1 is LNHDA, CDR2 SQIVND (reference sequence). CDR3 nucleotide sequence: TGTGCCAGTAGTATAAACTGGGACAGGGTAAAGTTCTTC. It codes for CASSINWDRVKFF.

The table lists this clone with a few counts. The rearrangement joins TRBV4-1 to TRBJ2-1, with D maybe TRBD2 (6 bases). The CDR3 contains 14 residues. Germline CDR1 and CDR2: MGHRA and YSYEKL. Trimming took off 4 bases at V and 8 bases at J, with 15 bases between the two ends. The CDR3 region is CASSPSPTGDEQFF. For the CDR3, the DNA is TGCGCCAGCAGCCCATCACCCACGGGGGATGAGCAGTTCTTC.

This sequence joins TRBV2 and TRBJ2-7; tentative D call: TRBD2 (5 bases). Germline values: CDR1 SNHLY, CDR2 FYNNEI. The CDR3 has 13 amino acids. Deletions cut 10 bases from V and 3 bases from J, with 16 bases between. The CDR3 protein is CANSLREGYEQYV. In DNA form, the CDR3 reads TGTGCCAACTCACTGAGAGAGGGCTACGAGCAGTACGTC.

This sequence joins TRBV7-2 and TRBJ2-2; D gene ambiguous. CDR3 length: 17 amino acids. V lost 5 bases and J lost 0, with 16 bases in between. Per the germline V gene, CDR1 is SGHTA and CDR2 is FQGNSA. This CDR3 reads CASSPLFWRSNTGELFF. The CDR3, as DNA: TGTGCCAGCAGCCCCCTCTTCTGGCGGTCGAACACCGGGGAGCTGTTTTTT.

V is TRBV18 and J is TRBJ1-2, with 10 positions matching TRBD1. The CDR3 spans 15 residues. Germline V CDR1 and CDR2: KGHSH, LQKENI. J was trimmed by 6 bases and V by 3 bases; bases with no gene match: 7. The CDR3 protein is CASSPPGQGSDGYTF. The DNA of the CDR3 is TGTGCCAGCTCACCGCCGGGACAGGGGAGCGATGGCTACACCTTC.

J is TRBJ1-1 and V is TRBV6-4; the match to TRBD1 covers 9 bases. Per the germline V gene, CDR1 is MRHNA and CDR2 is SNTAGT. The CDR3 length is 14 residues. J was trimmed by 1 base and V by 6 bases; bases with no gene match: 3. CDR3 loop: CASRAGQGNTEAFF. The CDR3 DNA sequence: TGTGCCAGCAGAGCGGGACAGGGGAACACTGAAGCTTTCTTT.

The chain joins TRBV5-4 to TRBJ1-6; D is undetermined. V was pared by 0 bases and J by 10 bases, with 11 bases between. CDR3 length: 14 residues. Per the germline V gene, CDR1 is SGHNT and CDR2 is YYREEE (reference sequence). The CDR3 loop is CASSLELTESPLHF. CDR3 DNA: TGTGCCAGCAGCTTGGAGTTAACAGAATCACCCCTCCACTTT.

This CDR3 is CASSPLGLTGKGETQYF. In nucleotides, the CDR3 is TGTGCCAGCTCACCCTTGGGGTTGACAGGGAAAGGAGAGACCCAGTACTTC. The J gene is TRBJ2-5, the V gene TRBV18, with 7 bases aligning to TRBD1. The CDR3 has 17 amino acids. V was clipped by 3 bases and J by 4 bases; unmatched bases: 14. CDR1 and CDR2 (germline): KGHSH, LQKENI.

The rearrangement joins TRBV6-2 or TRBV6-3 to TRBJ2-1, with no clear D. The CDR3 sequence is 14 residues long. CDR1 and CDR2 from the germline V gene are MNHEY and SVGEGT. V was shortened by 6 bases and J by 7 bases, with 16 bases between the two germline ends. CDR3 nucleotides: TGTGCCAGCAGCGACCACTCGTGGGGAAATGAGCAGTTCTTC. Its protein product is CASSDHSWGNEQFF.

The CDR3 loop is CASRDRDREVQPQHF. The CDR3 DNA reads as TGTGCCAGCAGGGACCGGGACAGGGAGGTTCAGCCCCAGCATTTT. The V gene is TRBV28, the J gene TRBJ1-5; TRBD1 matches 9 bases. V shed 6 bases, J shed 6 bases, and the junction held 9 bases outside the gene matches. CDR1 and CDR2 (germline): MDHEN, SYDVKM. This CDR3 contains 15 residues.

The J gene is TRBJ2-6, the V gene TRBV18, with D possibly TRBD1 on 5 matching bases. The CDR3 is made up of 15 amino acids. Germline V gene sequence: CDR1 KGHSH, CDR2 LQKENI. V lost 6 bases and J lost 0, with 9 bases in between. In DNA form, the CDR3 reads TGTGCCAGCTCCCCCAGGGTCTCTGGGGCCAACGTCCTGACTTTC. Translation: CASSPRVSGANVLTF.

This chain connects TRBV10-1 to TRBJ2-5; TRBD1 agrees at 10 bases. Germline V gene sequence: CDR1 WNHNN, CDR2 SYGVQD (reference sequence). The V gene end was trimmed by 0 bases and the J gene end by 4 bases; junction bases not matched to a gene: 17. The CDR3 is made up of 20 amino acids. In DNA, the CDR3 is TGCGCCAGCAGTGAGTCGAATTCTCCCGGGACAGGGGCCTACGGAGAGACCCAGTACTTC. Protein product: CASSESNSPGTGAYGETQYF.

The chain links TRBV7-8 to TRBJ2-2; TRBD1 matches 9 bases. This CDR3 contains 16 residues. The germline gives CDR1 SGHVS, CDR2 FQNEAQ. V trimming: 4 bases; J trimming: 4 bases; junction bases outside the gene matches: 7. CDR3 in DNA: TGTGCCAGCAGCTCGAGAGGGACAGGGATCACCGGGGAGCTGTTTTTT. It specifies CASSSRGTGITGELFF. The full variable domain, in which reference TRBV7-8 and TRBJ2-2 provide the parts outside the CDR3, is GAGVSQSPRYKVAKRGQDVALRCDPISGHVSLFWYQQALGQGPEFLTYFQNEAQLDKSGLPSDRFFAERPEGSVSTLKIQRTQQEDSAVYLCASSSRGTGITGELFFGEGSRLTVL.

The CDR3: CASSVSGGFQETQYF. CDR3 sequence (DNA): TGTGCCAGCAGCGTTAGCGGGGGATTCCAAGAGACCCAGTACTTC. The chain employs TRBV9 and TRBJ2-5; TRBD2 agrees at 9 bases. The CDR3 spans 15 residues. V dropped 2 bases and J dropped 1; count of bases not matched to a gene: 3. Germline V CDR1 and CDR2: SGDLS, YYNGEE.

V usage is TRBV4-1 and J usage is TRBJ1-1; D is possibly TRBD1 (6 bases). V was shortened by 6 bases and J by 2 bases, with 13 bases between the two germline ends. Looked up from germline, CDR1 is MGHRA and CDR2 is YSYEKL. The CDR3 has 14 residues. The CDR3 DNA reads as TGCGCCAGCAGGGGGGCAACGGTAAACACTGAAGCTTTCTTT. It encodes CASRGATVNTEAFF.

V is TRBV6-5 and J is TRBJ2-4, with D possibly being TRBD1 or TRBD2 (6 bases each). Germline-derived CDR1 and CDR2 are MNHEY and SVGAGI. V was pared by 6 bases and J by 7 bases, with 16 bases between. The CDR3 has 14 residues. The CDR3 DNA sequence: TGTGCCAGCAGCCTACTGGGGGGCGCCAACATTCAGTACTTC. Its translation: CASSLLGGANIQYF.

The rearrangement links TRBV13 to TRBJ2-2, with D uncertain. Germline loops: CDR1 PRHDT, CDR2 FYEKMQ (reference sequence). The germline V and J ends were trimmed by 5 bases and 0 bases, with 13 bases remaining between them. The CDR3 totals 16 residues. In nucleotides, the CDR3 is TGTGCCAGCAGCCCCGGTGCGATGACGAACACCGGGGAGCTGTTTTTT. Translated, it gives CASSPGAMTNTGELFF.

The rearrangement uses TRBV7-9 and TRBJ1-1, with D possibly being TRBD1 (5 bases). Trimming removed 5 bases at V and 1 base at J, with 20 bases between. Germline-derived CDR1 and CDR2 are SEHNR and FQNEAQ (reference sequence). The CDR3 is made up of 17 amino acids. Written as DNA, the CDR3 is TGTGCCAGCAGCCGGACTCCATCGGGACCCTCGAACACTGAAGCTTTCTTT. Protein product: CASSRTPSGPSNTEAFF.

Only a few counts were recorded for this clone. CDR3 sequence: CASSLAHSYTYNEQFF. The CDR3 bases are TGTGCCAGCAGCTTAGCGCATTCTTACACCTACAATGAGCAGTTCTTC. The J gene is TRBJ2-1, the V gene TRBV7-2; D gene uncertain. Deletions cut 0 bases from V and 2 bases from J, with 11 bases between. CDR3 length: 16 amino acids. In germline, CDR1 is SGHTA, CDR2 FQGNSA. Full variable domain (remainder filled in from reference TRBV7-2 and TRBJ2-1): GAGVSQSPSNKVTEKGKDVELRCDPISGHTALYWYRQSLGQGLEFLIYFQGNSAPDKSGLPSDRFSAERTGGSVSTLTIQRTQQEDSAVYLCASSLAHSYTYNEQFFGPGTRLTVL.

The rearrangement uses TRBV6-6 and TRBJ2-7; tentatively, D is TRBD1 (6 bases). CDR3 length: 15 residues. V lost 0 bases to trimming and J lost 6 bases, with 15 bases between them. Looked up from germline, CDR1 is MNHNY and CDR2 is SVGAGI (reference sequence). The CDR3 protein is CASSYSRGKGVEQYV. In DNA, the CDR3 is TGTGCCAGCAGTTACTCGAGGGGGAAAGGGGTCGAGCAGTACGTC.

This clone came up once. This chain uses TRBV6-5 with TRBJ2-3; unclear D gene. CDR1 MNHEY and CDR2 SVGAGI come from the germline V gene. The CDR3 sequence is 14 residues long. The ends were cut back, 2 bases at V and 2 bases at J, with 8 bases in the middle. The CDR3 region is CASSYRGDTDTQYF. The DNA for the CDR3 is TGTGCCAGCAGTTACAGAGGTGACACAGATACGCAGTATTTT.

The gene calls are TRBV4-3 and TRBJ2-3; 7 positions match TRBD1. The CDR3 totals 14 residues. J gave up 4 bases and V 11 bases, and 12 bases lay outside the gene matches. In germline, CDR1 is LGHNA, CDR2 YSLEER. The CDR3 nucleotides are TGCGCCCTACCCAGGGACAGATCGGCAGATACGCAGTATTTT. Translating it yields CALPRDRSADTQYF.

This clone was detected only a few times. V and J are TRBV5-1 and TRBJ2-3, with D possibly being TRBD1 (5 bases). V gave up 4 bases and J gave up 0 bases, with 9 bases separating them. The CDR3 length is 14 residues. Germline assignment: CDR1 SGHRS and CDR2 YFSETQ. The CDR3 sequence: CASSDSTSTDTQYF. CDR3 coding DNA: TGCGCCAGCAGCGACAGTACTAGCACAGATACGCAGTATTTT.